These 23 T cell receptor beta chains were all obtained from the same sample, sequenced in a study of T cell responses to AZD1222 COVID-19 vaccine. The assay was immunoSEQ multiplex PCR, and TCRdb's table has in-frame clones only and misses some. Among 200,000 or so clones listed, 93% were seen once. The material sequenced was peripheral blood, taken 28 days after the second AZD1222 dose. The receptors come from an adult who received the AZD1222 COVID-19 vaccine.

This CDR3 is CASSSPGTRRGETQYF. The CDR3 DNA is TGTGCCAGCAGCTCGCCCGGGACTAGGCGGGGTGAGACCCAGTACTTC. V gene TRBV11-2 combines with J gene TRBJ2-5, with 8 bases lining up with TRBD2. Germline V gives CDR1 SGHAT, CDR2 FQNNGV. The CDR3 sequence is 16 residues long. J was trimmed by 5 bases and V by 4 bases; bases with no gene match: 12.

The rearrangement uses TRBV2 and TRBJ2-7; TRBD2 might be the D (5 bases). Germline CDR1 is SNHLY and CDR2 is FYNNEI. The CDR3 runs 13 residues. V lost 2 bases and J 6 bases, leaving 11 bases between the germline ends. The CDR3 DNA reads TGTGCCAGCAGTGAAAGGCTGGCGGGCGAGCAGTACTTC. Translated, it gives CASSERLAGEQYF.

The rearrangement links TRBV30 to TRBJ2-2; a possible D gene is TRBD2 (5 bases). The CDR3 runs to 14 residues. Per the germline V gene, CDR1 is GTSNPN and CDR2 is SVGIG (reference sequence). The V gene lost 0 bases and the J gene lost 6 bases, with 11 bases spanning the gap. CDR3: CAWSVLGAAGELFF. The CDR3 nucleotides read TGTGCCTGGAGTGTACTAGGAGCGGCCGGGGAGCTGTTTTTT. The full variable domain, rest sourced from reference TRBV30 and TRBJ2-2, is SQTIHQWPATLVQPVGSPLSLECTVEGTSNPNLYWYRQAAGRGLQLLFYSVGIGQISSEVPQNLSASRPQDRQFILSSKKLLLSDSGFYLCAWSVLGAAGELFFGEGSRLTVL.

The DNA for the CDR3 is TGTGCCAGCAGTGAAGCGATTGTTGACACCGGGGAGCTGTTTTTT. Amino acids: CASSEAIVDTGELFF. The gene calls are TRBV6-1 and TRBJ2-2; D not certain. Germline V gene data show CDR1 as MNHNS and CDR2 as SASEGT. V dropped 0 bases and J dropped 3 bases, with 8 bases sitting between them. The CDR3 length is 15 residues.

The rearrangement joins TRBV3-1 (or the pseudogene TRBV3-2) to TRBJ1-1; TRBD1 is a possible D gene (6 bases). The CDR3 runs 14 residues. The ends were cut back, 9 bases at V and 4 bases at J, with 18 bases in the middle. From germline, CDR1 is LGHDT and CDR2 YNNKEL (reference sequence). CDR3 DNA sequence: TGTGCCAGTGGTCCGGGGGGCGGAATCACTGAAGCTTTCTTT. Residues: CASGPGGGITEAFF.

The rearrangement joins TRBV28 to TRBJ2-7, with D tentatively TRBD1 (6 bases). The CDR3 is 15 residues long. The germline CDR1 and CDR2 sequences are MDHEN and SYDVKM. The V gene lost 5 bases and the J gene lost 2 bases, with 16 bases spanning the gap. This CDR3 is CASSPGKGVAYEQYF. The CDR3 nucleotides are TGTGCCAGCAGTCCGGGGAAGGGGGTGGCCTACGAGCAGTACTTC.

The chain links TRBV6-2 or TRBV6-3 to TRBJ1-3; D gene uncertain. Trimming removed 6 bases from V and 0 bases from J, with 12 bases in between. There are 15 residues in the CDR3. Looked up from germline, CDR1 is MNHEY and CDR2 is SVGEGT. The CDR3: CASSPPGSSGNTIYF. The CDR3 DNA is TGTGCCAGCAGCCCCCCCGGAAGCTCTGGAAACACCATATATTTT.

The genes are TRBV7-3 and TRBJ1-2, with TRBD1 matching over 9 bases. Trimming removed 0 bases from V and 10 bases from J; junction bases left unmatched: 6. From germline, CDR1 is SGHTA and CDR2 FQGTGA. This CDR3 region has 14 residues. CDR3 in DNA: TGTGCCAGCAGCTTAACGTCCACAGGGGGCGTCTACACCTTC. The encoded protein is CASSLTSTGGVYTF.

A note on this clone: This sample includes further DNA sequences coding for the same CDR3. This rearrangement joins TRBV27 to TRBJ2-3; D gene uncertain. The V end was cut by 2 bases, the J end by 1 base, with 7 bases between. Per germline, CDR1 MNHEY and CDR2 SMNVEV (reference sequence). This CDR3 is 14 amino acids long. The CDR3 sequence: CASSLGVGTDTQYF. The DNA for the CDR3 is TGTGCCAGCAGTTTAGGGGTGGGCACAGATACGCAGTATTTT.

The rearrangement joins TRBV5-4 to TRBJ1-1; D is undetermined. The CDR3 totals 13 residues. Germline CDR1 reads SGHNT; CDR2 reads YYREEE (reference sequence). Trimming shortened V by 3 bases and J by 5 bases, and 11 bases separated the two germline ends. CDR3 sequence: CASSSTRVTEAFF. The CDR3 DNA follows: TGTGCCAGCAGCTCTACACGGGTTACTGAAGCTTTCTTT.

The V gene is TRBV28, the J gene TRBJ1-1; the D is unclear. Deletions cut 7 bases from V and 0 bases from J, with 6 bases between. CDR1 and CDR2 (germline): MDHEN, SYDVKM. The CDR3 spans 12 residues. The CDR3, as DNA: TGTGCCAGCACAGAGCTGAACACTGAAGCTTTCTTT. Translated, it gives CASTELNTEAFF.

The rearrangement uses TRBV25-1 and TRBJ2-3; the D gene is possibly TRBD1 (6 bases). The germline V gene has CDR1 MGHDK and CDR2 SYGVNS. This CDR3 has 12 amino acids. Trimming shortened V by 8 bases and J by 1 base, and 7 bases separated the two germline ends. CDR3: CASGGRTDTQYF. In DNA, the CDR3 is TGTGCCAGCGGGGGCCGCACAGATACGCAGTATTTT.

The chain employs TRBV9 and TRBJ2-5; 7 nucleotides match TRBD1. Germline CDR1 and CDR2: SGDLS and YYNGEE. The ends lost 3 bases at V and 0 bases at J; junction bases unmatched: 11. The CDR3 loop spans 17 amino acids. The CDR3 spells CASSEGAEYYYQETQYF. As DNA, the CDR3 is TGTGCCAGCAGCGAGGGGGCAGAATACTACTACCAAGAGACCCAGTACTTC.

The chain links TRBV5-1 to TRBJ1-1, with D uncertain. The V end lost 3 bases, the J end lost 1 base, and 10 bases lay between the germline ends. Germline CDR1 SGHRS, CDR2 YFSETQ. The CDR3 runs to 14 residues. DNA of the CDR3: TGCGCCAGCAGCTGGAATCAGAGGAACACTGAAGCTTTCTTT. Translated, it gives CASSWNQRNTEAFF.

The chain uses TRBV28 and TRBJ2-6, with 8 bases identical to TRBD1. Germline CDR1 and CDR2: MDHEN and SYDVKM. The CDR3 has 19 residues. The trim removed 8 bases at V and 2 bases at J, leaving 17 bases unmatched. CDR3 sequence (DNA): TGTGCCAGCCAAGTAATGGCCGGGACAGGCCGAACTGGGGCCAACGTCCTGACTTTC. It translates to CASQVMAGTGRTGANVLTF.

The V gene is TRBV5-1, the J gene TRBJ2-7; TRBD1 matches at 7 bases. The germline V gene encodes CDR1 SGHRS and CDR2 YFSETQ. This CDR3 is 14 amino acids long. With 6 bases clipped from V and 3 bases from J, the junction kept 9 bases outside the gene matches. CDR3 residues: CASKPGQLLYEQYF. CDR3 in DNA: TGCGCCAGCAAGCCGGGACAGTTACTCTACGAGCAGTACTTC.

V gene TRBV6-1 combines with J gene TRBJ1-1; no definite D call. There are 14 residues in the CDR3. Germline-derived CDR1 and CDR2 are MNHNS and SASEGT. The V end was cut by 7 bases, the J end by 1 base, with 13 bases between. The CDR3 spells CASTSFRGNTEAFF. In DNA, the CDR3 is TGTGCCAGCACCTCCTTCCGGGGGAACACTGAAGCTTTCTTT.

This clone was observed a single time. The genes are TRBV28 and TRBJ1-2, with 7 bases aligning to TRBD1. The CDR3 consists of 13 residues. Germline CDR1 MDHEN, CDR2 SYDVKM. The trim removed 4 bases at V and 8 bases at J, leaving 7 bases unmatched. DNA for the CDR3: TGTGCCAGCAGTTCGGCCGGGACAGTCGGCTACACCTTC. It specifies CASSSAGTVGYTF.

The CDR3 sequence: CASSQELRQGAAYGYTF. CDR3 DNA sequence: TGTGCCAGCAGCCAAGAGCTGAGACAGGGGGCGGCCTATGGCTACACCTTC. The chain links TRBV4-2 to TRBJ1-2; 10 nucleotides align to TRBD1. CDR3 length: 17 residues. The J segment lost 4 bases and the V segment lost 0 bases, leaving 8 bases of the junction unmatched. Germline V gene data show CDR1 as LGHNA and CDR2 as YNFKEQ.

The rearrangement uses TRBV6-2 or TRBV6-3 and TRBJ2-1, with a possible D match to TRBD1 (6 bases). Germline V CDR1 and CDR2: MNHEY, SVGEGT. V was trimmed by 6 bases and J by 5 bases, leaving 17 bases between them. The CDR3 has 15 amino acids. Written as DNA, the CDR3 is TGTGCCAGCAGCCCCAACAGGGTTAACAACAATGAGCAGTTCTTC. It yields the protein CASSPNRVNNNEQFF.

The V gene is TRBV6-6, the J gene TRBJ1-2; D is undetermined. V lost 2 bases, J lost 8 bases, and 12 bases lay in between. Germline CDR1 is MNHNY and CDR2 is SVGAGI (reference sequence). The CDR3 totals 13 residues. The CDR3 DNA sequence: TGTGCCAGCAGTTACGGGGTGCGGGGAGGCTACACCTTC. Translation: CASSYGVRGGYTF.

This chain connects TRBV28 to TRBJ1-2; D perhaps matches TRBD1 (5 bases). This CDR3 is built from 12 residues. The germline V gene has CDR1 MDHEN and CDR2 SYDVKM. V gave up 2 bases and J gave up 7 bases, with 8 bases separating them. Here the CDR3 DNA reads TGTGCCAGCAGTTTAGGGACTGGTGGCTACACCTTC. Amino acid sequence: CASSLGTGGYTF.

This clone was recorded a few times. The chain has TRBV10-3 and TRBJ2-3; 7 nucleotides agree with TRBD2. This CDR3 region has 15 residues. Germline V gene lookup returns CDR1 ENHRY and CDR2 SYGVKD. The ends lost 6 bases at V and 1 base at J; junction bases unmatched: 7. The CDR3, as DNA: TGTGCCATCAGGGAACGAAGCGGGGGCACAGATACGCAGTATTTT. As protein: CAIRERSGGTDTQYF.